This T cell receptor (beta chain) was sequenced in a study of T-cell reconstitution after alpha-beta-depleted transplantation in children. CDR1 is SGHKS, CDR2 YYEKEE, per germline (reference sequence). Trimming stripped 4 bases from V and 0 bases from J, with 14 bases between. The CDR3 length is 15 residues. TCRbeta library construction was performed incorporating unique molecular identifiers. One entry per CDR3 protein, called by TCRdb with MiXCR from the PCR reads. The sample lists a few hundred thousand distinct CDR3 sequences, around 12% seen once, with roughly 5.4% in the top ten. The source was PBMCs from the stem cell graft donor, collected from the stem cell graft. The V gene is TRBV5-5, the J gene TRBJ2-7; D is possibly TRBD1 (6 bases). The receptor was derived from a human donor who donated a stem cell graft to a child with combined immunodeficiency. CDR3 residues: CASSRAQGSSYEQYF. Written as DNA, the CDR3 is TGTGCCAGCAGCCGAGCGCAGGGGAGCTCCTACGAGCAGTACTTC.